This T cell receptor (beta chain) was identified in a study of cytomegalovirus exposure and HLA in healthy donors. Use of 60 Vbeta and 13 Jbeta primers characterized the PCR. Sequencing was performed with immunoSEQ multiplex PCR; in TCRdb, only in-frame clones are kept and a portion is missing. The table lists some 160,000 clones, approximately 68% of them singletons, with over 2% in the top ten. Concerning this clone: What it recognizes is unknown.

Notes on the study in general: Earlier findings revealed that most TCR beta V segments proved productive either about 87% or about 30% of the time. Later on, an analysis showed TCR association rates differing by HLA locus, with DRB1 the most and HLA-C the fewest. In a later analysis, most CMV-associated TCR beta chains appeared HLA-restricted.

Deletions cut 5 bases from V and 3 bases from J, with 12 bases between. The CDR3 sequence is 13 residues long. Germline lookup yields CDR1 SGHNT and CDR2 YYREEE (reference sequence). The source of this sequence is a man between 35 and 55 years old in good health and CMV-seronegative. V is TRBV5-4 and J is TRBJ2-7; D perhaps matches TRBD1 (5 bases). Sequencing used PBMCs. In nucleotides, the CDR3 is TGTGCCAGCAGAATAGATAGGGGCTACGAGCAGTACTTC. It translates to CASRIDRGYEQYF.